This T cell receptor beta chain was found in a study of blood T cell repertoires in COVID-19. Study background: The United States, Italy and Spain supplied acute and convalescent COVID-19 samples. T cells, B-cell-depleted T cells, or PBMCs supplied cDNA or gDNA.

Method: immunoSEQ multiplex PCR; TCRdb's copy keeps in-frame clones and lacks some. This sample has approximately 96,000 clones; roughly 96% occur once, and the top ten carry almost 4.5%. The sequence came from a human donor with active COVID-19. The donor label of this sample is uncertain. The sequencing input was peripheral blood.

The chain's CDR3 is CASRRRTSEETQYF. The CDR3 DNA reads TGTGCCAGCAGACGACGGACATCGGAAGAGACCCAGTACTTC. V usage is TRBV2 and J usage is TRBJ2-5; weak D call: TRBD1 (5 bases). Trimming took 6 bases from V and 3 from J, leaving 14 bases between them. The CDR3 is 14 residues long. The germline gives CDR1 SNHLY, CDR2 FYNNEI.